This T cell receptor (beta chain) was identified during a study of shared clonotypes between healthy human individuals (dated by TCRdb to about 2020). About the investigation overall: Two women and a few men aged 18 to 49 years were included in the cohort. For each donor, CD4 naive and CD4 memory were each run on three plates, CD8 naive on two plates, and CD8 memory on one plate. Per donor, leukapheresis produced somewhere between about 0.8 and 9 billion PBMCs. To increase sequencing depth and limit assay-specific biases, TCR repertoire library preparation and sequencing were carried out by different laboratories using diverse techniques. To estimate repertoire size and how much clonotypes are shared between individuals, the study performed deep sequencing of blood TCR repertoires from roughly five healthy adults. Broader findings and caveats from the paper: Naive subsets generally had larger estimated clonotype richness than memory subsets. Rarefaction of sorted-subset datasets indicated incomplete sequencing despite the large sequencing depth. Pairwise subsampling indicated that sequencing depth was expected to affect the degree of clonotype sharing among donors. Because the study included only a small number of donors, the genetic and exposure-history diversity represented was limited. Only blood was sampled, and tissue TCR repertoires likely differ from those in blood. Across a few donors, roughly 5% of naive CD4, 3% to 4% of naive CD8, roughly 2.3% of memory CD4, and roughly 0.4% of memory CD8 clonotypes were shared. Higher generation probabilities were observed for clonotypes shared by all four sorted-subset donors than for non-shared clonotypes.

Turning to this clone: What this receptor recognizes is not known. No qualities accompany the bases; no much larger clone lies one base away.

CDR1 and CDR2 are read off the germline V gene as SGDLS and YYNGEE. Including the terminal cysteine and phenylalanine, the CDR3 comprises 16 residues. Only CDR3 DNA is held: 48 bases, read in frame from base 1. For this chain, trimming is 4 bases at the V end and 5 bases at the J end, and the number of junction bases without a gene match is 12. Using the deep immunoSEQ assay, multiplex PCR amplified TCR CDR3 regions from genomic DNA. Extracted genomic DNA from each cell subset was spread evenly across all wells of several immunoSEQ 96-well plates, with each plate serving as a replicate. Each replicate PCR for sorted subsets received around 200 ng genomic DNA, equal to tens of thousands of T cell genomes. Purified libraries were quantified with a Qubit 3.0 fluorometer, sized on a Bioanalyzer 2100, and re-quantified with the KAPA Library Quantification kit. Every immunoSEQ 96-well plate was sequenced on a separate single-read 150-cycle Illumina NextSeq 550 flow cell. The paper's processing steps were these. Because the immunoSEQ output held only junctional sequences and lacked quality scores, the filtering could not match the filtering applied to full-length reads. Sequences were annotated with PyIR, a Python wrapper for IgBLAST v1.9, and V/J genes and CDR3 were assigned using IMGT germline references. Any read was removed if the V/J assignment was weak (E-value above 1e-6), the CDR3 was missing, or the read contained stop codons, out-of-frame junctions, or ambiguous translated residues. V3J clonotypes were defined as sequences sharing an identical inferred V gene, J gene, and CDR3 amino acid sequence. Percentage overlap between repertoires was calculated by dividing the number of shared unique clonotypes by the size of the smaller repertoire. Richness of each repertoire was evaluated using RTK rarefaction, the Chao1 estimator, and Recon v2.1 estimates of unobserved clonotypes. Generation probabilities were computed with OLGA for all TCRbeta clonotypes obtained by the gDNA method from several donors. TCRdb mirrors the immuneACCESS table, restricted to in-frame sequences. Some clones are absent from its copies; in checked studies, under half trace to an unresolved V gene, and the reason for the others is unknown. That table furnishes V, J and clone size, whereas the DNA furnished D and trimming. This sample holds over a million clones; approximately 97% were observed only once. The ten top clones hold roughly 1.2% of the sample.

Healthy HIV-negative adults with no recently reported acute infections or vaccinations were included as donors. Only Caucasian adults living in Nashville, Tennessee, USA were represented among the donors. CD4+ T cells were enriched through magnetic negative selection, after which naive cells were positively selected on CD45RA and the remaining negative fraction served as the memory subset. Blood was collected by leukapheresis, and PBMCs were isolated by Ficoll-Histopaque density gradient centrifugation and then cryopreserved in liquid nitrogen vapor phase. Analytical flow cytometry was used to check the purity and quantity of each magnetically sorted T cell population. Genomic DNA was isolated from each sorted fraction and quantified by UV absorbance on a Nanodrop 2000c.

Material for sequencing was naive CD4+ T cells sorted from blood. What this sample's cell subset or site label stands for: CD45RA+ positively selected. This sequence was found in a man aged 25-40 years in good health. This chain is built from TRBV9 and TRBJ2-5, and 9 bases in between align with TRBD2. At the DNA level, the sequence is TGTGCCAGCAGCTCCGCCGGGACTAGCCTTCCGGAGACCCAGTACTTC. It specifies CASSSAGTSLPETQYF.